Following are 17 T cell receptor beta chains from one sample sequenced in a study of T cells after yellow fever vaccination. TCRdb itself ran the 5' RACE reads through MiXCR, one entry per CDR3 protein. The sample holds about 320,000 distinct CDR3 sequences, around 4.4% seen once. The source material was PBMCs, sampled 15 days after the yellow fever booster vaccination. The receptors were sampled from a man younger than 30 who received the YFV17D yellow fever vaccine.

There are many counts of this clonotype. The V gene is TRBV5-1, the J gene TRBJ2-1; D is undetermined. V shed 2 bases and J shed 6 bases, with 12 bases lying between them. The germline V gene has CDR1 SGHRS and CDR2 YFSETQ. CDR3 length equals 14 residues. CDR3 sequence: CASSFRWASNEQFF. The DNA for the CDR3 is TGCGCCAGCAGCTTCCGATGGGCCTCCAATGAGCAGTTCTTC. Full variable domain (remainder filled in from reference TRBV5-1 and TRBJ2-1): KAGVTQTPRYLIKTRGQQVTLSCSPISGHRSVSWYQQTPGQGLQFLFEYFSETQRNKGNFPGRFSGRQFSNSRSEMNVSTLELGDSALYLCASSFRWASNEQFFGPGTRLTVL.

Only a few counts were recorded for this clonotype. V and J are TRBV28 and TRBJ2-7; 9 bases fit TRBD2. V lost 6 bases to trimming and J lost 6 bases; unmatched junction nucleotides: 12. CDR3 size: 15 residues. Germline CDR1 reads MDHEN; CDR2 reads SYDVKM. The CDR3 DNA follows: TGTGCCAGCAGCCCCTCCGACCGGCGGGGGGGCGAGCAGTACGTC. Protein sequence: CASSPSDRRGGEQYV.

This rearrangement joins TRBV10-2 to TRBJ1-5; D possibly corresponds to TRBD1 (6 bases). Germline V gene data show CDR1 as WSHSY and CDR2 as SAAADI. The CDR3 is 14 amino acids. V lost 8 bases and J 4 bases, leaving 15 bases between the germline ends. The DNA of the CDR3 is TGCGCCAGCGGGGGGCAGGACCTTAATCAGCCCCAGCATTTT. Protein: CASGGQDLNQPQHF.

This clonotype was counted ten times or more. The V and J genes are TRBV4-3 and TRBJ2-1; D is unclear. The CDR3 covers 17 residues. V lost 1 base and J 0 bases, leaving 13 bases between the germline ends. Looked up from germline, CDR1 is LGHNA and CDR2 is YSLEER. The CDR3 loop reads CASSQGPHGDSYNEQFF. For the CDR3, the DNA is TGCGCCAGCAGCCAAGGGCCCCATGGGGACTCCTACAATGAGCAGTTCTTC.

Ten or more counts support this clonotype. The rearrangement uses TRBV12-3 or TRBV12-4 and TRBJ1-2; TRBD1 matches 7 bases. J lost 1 base, V lost 8 bases, and 4 bases had no gene match. CDR3 length equals 13 residues. The CDR3 region is CASYRDSNYGYTF. CDR3 DNA: TGTGCCAGCTACCGGGACAGTAACTATGGCTACACCTTC.

This clonotype was recorded a few times. The V gene is TRBV5-1, the J gene TRBJ2-3; D gene uncertain. Looked up from germline, CDR1 is SGHRS and CDR2 is YFSETQ. The CDR3 is 15 amino acids. V was pared by 0 bases and J by 0 bases, with 8 bases between. CDR3 loop: CASSLEDISTDTQYF. The CDR3 bases are TGCGCCAGCAGCTTGGAAGATATTAGCACAGATACGCAGTATTTT.

This clonotype was counted between two and nine times. V and J are TRBV7-2 and TRBJ2-3; D is possibly TRBD1 (6 bases). CDR3 length: 14 amino acids. Trimming took off 5 bases at V and 6 bases at J, with 15 bases between the two ends. In germline, CDR1 is SGHTA, CDR2 FQGNSA. The CDR3 DNA reads as TGTGCCAGCAGCCAGGACAGTCCCGCGGATACGCAGTATTTT. This translates into CASSQDSPADTQYF.

The V call is TRBV7-9, the J call TRBJ1-3; no clear D gene. V gave up 5 bases and J gave up 7 bases, with 9 bases separating them. The germline gives CDR1 SEHNR, CDR2 FQNEAQ (reference sequence). This CDR3 region has 12 residues. CDR3 amino acids: CASSPSENTIYF. In DNA form, the CDR3 reads TGTGCCAGCAGCCCCTCGGAGAACACCATATATTTT.

The J gene is TRBJ2-1, the V gene TRBV6-1; 7 nucleotides align to TRBD1. This CDR3 is 16 amino acids long. The V segment lost 2 bases and the J segment 0 bases; nucleotides outside the gene matches: 4. Germline CDR1 and CDR2: MNHNS and SASEGT. The CDR3 here is CASSEQGVLSYNEQFF. CDR3 nucleotides: TGTGCCAGCAGTGAACAGGGGGTCCTCTCCTACAATGAGCAGTTCTTC.

This clonotype was recorded many times. In nucleotides, the CDR3 is TGCGCCAGCAGCCAAGATGGGGGGAGCACAGATACGCAGTATTTT. This translates into CASSQDGGSTDTQYF. The genes are TRBV4-1 and TRBJ2-3; D might be TRBD2 (6 bases). Trimming shortened V by 0 bases and J by 0 bases, and 7 bases separated the two germline ends. Germline V gives CDR1 MGHRA, CDR2 YSYEKL. The CDR3 is made up of 15 amino acids.

This clonotype was detected only a few times. The chain uses TRBV30 and TRBJ2-5; 13 nucleotides match TRBD2. Per germline, CDR1 GTSNPN and CDR2 SVGIG (reference sequence). The V segment lost 0 bases and the J segment 3 bases; nucleotides outside the gene matches: 1. CDR3 length: 15 amino acids. The chain's CDR3 is CAWSVGLAGEETQYF. The DNA for the CDR3 is TGTGCCTGGAGTGTAGGACTAGCGGGAGAAGAGACCCAGTACTTC.

This clonotype was counted ten times or more. The chain has TRBV20-1 and TRBJ2-2; D uncertain. Germline assignment: CDR1 DFQATT and CDR2 SNEGSKA (reference sequence). V was pared by 3 bases and J by 5 bases, with 13 bases between. CDR3 length equals 14 residues. CDR3 in amino acids: CSASRPTLTGELFF. CDR3 in DNA: TGCAGTGCTAGTCGGCCAACACTAACCGGGGAGCTGTTTTTT.

The table lists this clonotype with many counts. The rearrangement links TRBV5-1 to TRBJ2-6; 8 nucleotides align to TRBD1. Losses at the gene ends were 0 bases for V and 12 bases for J; bases not matched to a gene: 8. Germline lookup yields CDR1 SGHRS and CDR2 YFSETQ. This CDR3 spans 15 amino acids. CDR3 nucleotides: TGCGCCAGCAGCTTGGAATGGACAGGGATGGGCGTCCTGACTTTC. It translates to CASSLEWTGMGVLTF.

With respect to this clonotype: Relative to the germline gene, one junction end is altered; a read error may explain this. The rearrangement links TRBV18 to TRBJ2-5, with D perhaps TRBD1 or TRBD2 (6 bases each). The length of the CDR3 is 14 residues. CDR1 and CDR2 from the germline V gene are KGHSH and LQKENI. DNA of the CDR3: TGTGCCTGCCGACGCGGGACAAGGGAAGAGAGCCAGTACTTC. This gives the protein CACRRGTREESQYF. The full variable domain, with the rest looked up from reference TRBV18 and TRBJ2-5, is NAGVMQNPRHLVRRRGQEARLRCSPMKGHSHVYWYRQLPEEGLKFMVYLQKENIIDESGMPKERFSAEFPKEGPSILRIQQVVRGDSAAYFCACRRGTREESQYFGPGTRLLVL.

This clonotype was counted only a few times. The chain joins TRBV20-1 to TRBJ2-7; D remains unclear. Germline lookup yields CDR1 DFQATT and CDR2 SNEGSKA (reference sequence). The V end was cut by 6 bases, the J end by 5 bases, with 17 bases between. This CDR3 contains 13 residues. CDR3 DNA: TGCAGTGCCGCTACAACTGGCCGGGACGAGCAGTACTTC. It codes for CSAATTGRDEQYF.

V is TRBV5-6 and J is TRBJ2-2; 11 bases agree with TRBD1. J gave up 5 bases and V 3 bases, and 6 bases lay outside the gene matches. This CDR3 is 16 amino acids long. Per the germline V gene, CDR1 is SGHDT and CDR2 is YYEEEE. In nucleotides, the CDR3 is TGTGCCAGCAGCTCCGGACAGGGGGCTAGAACCGGGGAGCTGTTTTTT. Translating gives CASSSGQGARTGELFF.

This clonotype was counted ten times or more. CDR3: CASSRGLLAGANEQFF. For the CDR3, the DNA is TGTGCCAGCAGCCGAGGGTTACTAGCGGGGGCCAATGAGCAGTTCTTC. The chain joins TRBV14 to TRBJ2-1; TRBD2 aligns across 11 bases. CDR1 and CDR2 (germline): SGHDN, FVKESK. The ends lost 4 bases at V and 6 bases at J; junction bases unmatched: 8. The CDR3 is 16 residues long.